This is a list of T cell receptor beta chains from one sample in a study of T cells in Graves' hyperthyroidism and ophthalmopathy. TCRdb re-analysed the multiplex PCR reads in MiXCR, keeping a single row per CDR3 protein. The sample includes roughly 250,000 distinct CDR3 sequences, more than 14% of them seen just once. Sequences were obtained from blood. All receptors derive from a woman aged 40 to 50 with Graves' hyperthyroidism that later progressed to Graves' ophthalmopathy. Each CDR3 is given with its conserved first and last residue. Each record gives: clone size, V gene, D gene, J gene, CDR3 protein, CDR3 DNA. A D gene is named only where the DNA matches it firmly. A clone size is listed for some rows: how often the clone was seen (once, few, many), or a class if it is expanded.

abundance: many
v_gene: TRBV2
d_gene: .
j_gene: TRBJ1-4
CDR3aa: CASSEAFLGEKLFF
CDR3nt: TGTGCCAGCAGTGAAGCCTTCTTGGGTGAAAAACTGTTTTTT

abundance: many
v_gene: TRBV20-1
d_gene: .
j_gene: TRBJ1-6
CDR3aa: CSAPDRIAYNSPLHF
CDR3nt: TGCAGTGCTCCAGACAGAATTGCCTATAATTCACCCCTCCACTTT

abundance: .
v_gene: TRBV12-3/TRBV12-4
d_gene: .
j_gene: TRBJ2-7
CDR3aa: CASSRGSYEQCF
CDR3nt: TGTGCCAGCAGCCGAGGGTCCTACGAGCAGTGCTTC

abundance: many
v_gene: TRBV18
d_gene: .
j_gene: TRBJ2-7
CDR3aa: CASSPPGGDYEQYF
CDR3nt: TGTGCCAGCTCACCACCGGGCGGGGACTACGAGCAGTACTTC

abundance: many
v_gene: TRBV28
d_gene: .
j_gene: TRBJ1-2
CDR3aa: CASRGREDYGYTF
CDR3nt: TGTGCCAGCAGAGGCAGGGAGGACTATGGCTACACCTTC

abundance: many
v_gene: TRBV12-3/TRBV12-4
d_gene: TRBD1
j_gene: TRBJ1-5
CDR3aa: CASSRTTGGPQHF
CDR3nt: TGTGCCAGCAGTCGGACCACAGGGGGGCCCCAGCATTTT

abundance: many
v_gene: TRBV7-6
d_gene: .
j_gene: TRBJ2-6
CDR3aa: CASSLRPGPGANVLTF
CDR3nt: TGTGCCAGCAGCCTTCGTCCAGGGCCGGGGGCCAACGTCCTGACTTTC

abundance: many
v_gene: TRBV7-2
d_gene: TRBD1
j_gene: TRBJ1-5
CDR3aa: CASSFSYWTGRNQPQHF
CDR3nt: TGTGCCAGCAGCTTTAGTTACTGGACAGGGAGGAATCAGCCCCAGCATTTT

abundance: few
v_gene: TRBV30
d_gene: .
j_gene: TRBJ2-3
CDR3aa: CAWKSAPNTQYF
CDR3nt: TGTGCCTGGAAGTCAGCGCCTAATACGCAGTATTTT

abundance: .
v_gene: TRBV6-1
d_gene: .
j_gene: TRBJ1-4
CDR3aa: CASSPGEVEKLFF
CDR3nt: TGTGCCAGCAGTCCGGGGGAGGTTGAAAAACTGTTTTTT

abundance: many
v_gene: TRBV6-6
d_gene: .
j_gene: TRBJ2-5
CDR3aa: CASSYSGGGDSPRETQYF
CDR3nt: TGTGCCAGCAGTTACTCGGGTGGAGGGGACTCCCCGCGGGAGACCCAGTACTTC

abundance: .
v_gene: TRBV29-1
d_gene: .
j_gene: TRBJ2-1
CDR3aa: CSDAGQYNEQFF
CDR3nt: TGCAGCGACGCGGGACAGTACAATGAGCAGTTCTTC

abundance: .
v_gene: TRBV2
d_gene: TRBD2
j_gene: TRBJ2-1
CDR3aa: CASSDPGLAGYEQFF
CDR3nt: TGTGCCAGCAGTGACCCGGGACTAGCGGGGTATGAGCAGTTCTTC

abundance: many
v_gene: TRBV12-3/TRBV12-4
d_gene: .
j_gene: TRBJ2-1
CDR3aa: CASSLAGEQFF
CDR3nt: TGTGCCAGCAGTTTAGCGGGGGAGCAGTTCTTC

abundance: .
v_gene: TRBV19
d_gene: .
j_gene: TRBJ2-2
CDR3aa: CASSLLGERTGELFF
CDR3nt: TGTGCCAGTAGTCTCCTGGGGGAGAGGACCGGGGAGCTGTTTTTT

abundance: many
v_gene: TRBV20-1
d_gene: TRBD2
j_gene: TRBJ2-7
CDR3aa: CSARGHGTRLYEQYF
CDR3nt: TGCAGTGCTAGGGGACACGGGACTAGACTCTACGAGCAGTACTTC

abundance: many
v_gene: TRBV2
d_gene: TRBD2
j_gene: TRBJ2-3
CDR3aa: CAIPSGRAFPDTQYF
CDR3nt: TGTGCCATCCCTAGCGGGAGGGCCTTCCCAGATACGCAGTATTTT

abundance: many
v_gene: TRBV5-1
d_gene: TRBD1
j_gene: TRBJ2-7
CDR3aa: CASSLLTGGREQYF
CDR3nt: TGCGCCAGCAGCTTACTGACAGGGGGCCGCGAGCAGTACTTC

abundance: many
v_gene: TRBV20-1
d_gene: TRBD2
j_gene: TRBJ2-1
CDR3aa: CSANSGIHNEQFF
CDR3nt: TGCAGTGCTAATAGCGGGATTCACAATGAGCAGTTCTTC

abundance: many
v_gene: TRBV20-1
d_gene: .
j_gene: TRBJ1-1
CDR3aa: CSARDQRNMNTEAFF
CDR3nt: TGCAGTGCTAGAGATCAAAGGAACATGAACACTGAAGCTTTCTTT

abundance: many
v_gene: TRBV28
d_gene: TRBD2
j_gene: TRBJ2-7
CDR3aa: CASSSWTSGGHEQYF
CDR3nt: TGTGCCAGCAGTTCATGGACTAGCGGTGGGCACGAGCAGTACTTC

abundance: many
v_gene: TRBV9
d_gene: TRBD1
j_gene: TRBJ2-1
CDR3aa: CASSVEGQGDNEQFF
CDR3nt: TGTGCCAGCAGCGTAGAGGGACAGGGGGACAATGAGCAGTTCTTC

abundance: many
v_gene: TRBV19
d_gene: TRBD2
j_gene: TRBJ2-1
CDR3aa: CASRRLAGIDEQFF
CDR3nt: TGTGCCAGCCGGCGACTAGCGGGAATCGATGAGCAGTTCTTC

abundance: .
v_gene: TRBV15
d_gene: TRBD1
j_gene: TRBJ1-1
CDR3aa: CATSPGTGKGLNTEAFF
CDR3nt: TGTGCCACCAGCCCAGGGACAGGGAAGGGGCTGAACACTGAAGCTTTCTTT

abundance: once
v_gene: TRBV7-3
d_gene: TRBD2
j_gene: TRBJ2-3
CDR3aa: CASSWSGIGTDTQYF
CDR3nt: TGTGCCAGCAGCTGGAGCGGGATCGGGACAGATACGCAGTATTTT

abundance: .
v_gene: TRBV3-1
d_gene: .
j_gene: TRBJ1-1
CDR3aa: CASSHPPATEAFF
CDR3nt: TGTGCCAGCAGCCATCCGCCAGCCACTGAAGCTTTCTTT

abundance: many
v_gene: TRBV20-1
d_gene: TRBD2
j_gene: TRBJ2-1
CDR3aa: CSARDLVAGGPYNEQFF
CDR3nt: TGCAGTGCTAGAGATTTGGTAGCGGGAGGGCCTTACAATGAGCAGTTCTTC

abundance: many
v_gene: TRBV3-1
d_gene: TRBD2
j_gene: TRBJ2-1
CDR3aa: CASSQVTAGGIYNEQFF
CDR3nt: TGTGCCAGCAGCCAAGTTACGGCGGGAGGGATATACAATGAGCAGTTCTTC